The 10 T cell receptor beta chains listed next were all sequenced from one sample in a study of control samples from healthy donors and cancer patients. Clones were read by immunoSEQ multiplex PCR, and TCRdb kept only the in-frame ones, dropping some. The sample has about 44,000 clones; 70% to 90% are singletons. Sequencing was performed on PBMCs. The receptor source for this set is a woman aged 60-75 years with lung cancer.

This clone was seen just once. This chain connects TRBV25-1 to TRBJ1-2; perhaps TRBD1 as D (5 bases). Trimming pared 6 bases from V and 1 base from J, leaving 15 bases between. CDR1 and CDR2 from the germline V gene are MGHDK and SYGVNS. This CDR3 is built from 15 residues. CDR3 nucleotide sequence: TGTGCCAGCAGGACTCGGGACGGTGATAACTATGGCTACACCTTC. Residues: CASRTRDGDNYGYTF.

The rearrangement uses TRBV19 and TRBJ2-3; no reliable D call. V was shortened by 6 bases and J by 2 bases, with 9 bases between the two germline ends. The CDR3 consists of 13 residues. Germline loops: CDR1 LNHDA, CDR2 SQIVND (reference sequence). CDR3 loop: CASSRQTTDTQYF. DNA of the CDR3: TGTGCCAGTAGCCGTCAGACCACAGATACGCAGTATTTT.

This clone was observed a single time. The V call is TRBV7-9, the J call TRBJ2-3; TRBD2 matches at 10 bases. Trimming cost V 5 bases and J 4 bases; bases outside gene matches: 9. The CDR3 covers 16 residues. From germline, CDR1 is SEHNR and CDR2 FQNEAQ (reference sequence). CDR3 in amino acids: CASSQRLAGFADTQYF. Written as DNA, the CDR3 is TGTGCCAGCAGCCAGAGACTAGCGGGCTTTGCAGATACGCAGTATTTT.

The rearrangement links TRBV3-1 (or the pseudogene TRBV3-2) to TRBJ2-5, with 11 bases identical to TRBD2. This CDR3 spans 15 amino acids. Germline V CDR1 and CDR2: LGHDT, YNNKEL (reference sequence). The V and J ends lost 3 bases and 5 bases, in that order; junction bases with no gene match: 5. The CDR3 DNA follows: TGTGCCAGCAGCCACGGACTAGCGGGCGAGGAGACCCAGTACTTC. It yields the protein CASSHGLAGEETQYF.

This clone was detected a few times. V is TRBV5-4 and J is TRBJ1-1; 9 bases agree with TRBD1. The germline gives CDR1 SGHNT, CDR2 YYREEE (reference sequence). This CDR3 contains 13 residues. V lost 4 bases and J lost 5; bases outside the gene matches: 3. The CDR3 here is CASSVGQGTEAFF. The DNA of the CDR3 is TGTGCCAGCAGCGTCGGACAGGGGACTGAAGCTTTCTTT.

Here the CDR3 DNA reads TGTGCCACCGGGGAACGGATGAACACTGAAGCTTTCTTT. This sequence encodes CATGERMNTEAFF. The rearrangement uses TRBV27 and TRBJ1-1; D gene ambiguous. Germline CDR1 reads MNHEY; CDR2 reads SMNVEV (reference sequence). V was clipped by 10 bases and J by 0 bases, with 12 bases between them. The CDR3 sequence is 13 residues long.

This clone has a single count. V and J are TRBV9 and TRBJ2-5; TRBD2 aligns across 8 bases. The CDR3 totals 16 residues. Germline V gives CDR1 SGDLS, CDR2 YYNGEE. Trimming cost V 0 bases and J 2 bases; bases outside gene matches: 6. CDR3 nucleotides: TGTGCCAGCAGCGTAGGAACTAGCGGTTTTCAAGAGACCCAGTACTTC. It translates to CASSVGTSGFQETQYF.

This clone appeared a few times. J is TRBJ2-1 and V is TRBV20-1, with no clear D. Germline values: CDR1 DFQATT, CDR2 SNEGSKA (reference sequence). V was pared by 3 bases and J by 4 bases, with 10 bases between. The CDR3 length is 13 residues. The CDR3 sequence: CSASGPDYNEQFF. CDR3 nucleotide sequence: TGCAGTGCTAGTGGTCCAGATTACAATGAGCAGTTCTTC.

The sample holds a few counts of this clone. The rearrangement joins TRBV7-6 to TRBJ2-3; 7 positions agree with TRBD1. Germline loops: CDR1 SGHVS, CDR2 FNYEAQ. Unmatched junction bases numbered 8, after V lost 5 bases and J lost 0 bases. The CDR3 is 16 amino acids. The CDR3 nucleotides read TGTGCCAGCAGCCGCTGGACAGGACTTAGCACAGATACGCAGTATTTT. The encoded protein is CASSRWTGLSTDTQYF.

There are a few counts of this clone. The chain couples TRBV11-3 to TRBJ1-6; D might be TRBD1 (5 bases). Trimming removed 6 bases from V and 8 bases from J, with 11 bases in between. CDR3 length: 13 amino acids. In germline, CDR1 is SGHNT, CDR2 YENEEA. The CDR3 here is CASRTDSYSPLHF. In nucleotides, the CDR3 is TGTGCCAGCAGGACAGACAGCTATTCACCCCTCCACTTT. Complete variable domain (other parts from reference TRBV11-3 and TRBJ1-6): EAGVVQSPRYKIIEKKQPVAFWCNPISGHNTLYWYLQNLGQGPELLIRYENEEAVDDSQLPKDRFSAERLKGVDSTLKIQPAELGDSAVYLCASRTDSYSPLHFGNGTRLTVT.